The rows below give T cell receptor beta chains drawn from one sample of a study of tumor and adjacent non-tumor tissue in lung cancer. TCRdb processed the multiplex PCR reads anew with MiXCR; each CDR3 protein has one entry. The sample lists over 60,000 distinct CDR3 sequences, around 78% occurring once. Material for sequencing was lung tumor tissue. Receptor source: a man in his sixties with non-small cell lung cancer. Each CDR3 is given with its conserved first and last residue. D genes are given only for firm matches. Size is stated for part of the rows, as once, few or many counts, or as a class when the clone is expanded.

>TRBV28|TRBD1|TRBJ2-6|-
TGTGCCGGCACCTGGGCAGGGGGCTCTATTGGGGCCAACGTCCTGACTTTC
CAGTWAGGSIGANVLTF
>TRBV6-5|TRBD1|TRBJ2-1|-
TGTGCCGGCGCAGTTAAGGGGGCTAATAAGCAGTTCTTC
CAGAVKGANKQFF
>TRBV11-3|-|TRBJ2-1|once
TGTGCCAGCAGCTTAGGACCGTCCCGCGACAATGAGCAGTTCTTC
CASSLGPSRDNEQFF
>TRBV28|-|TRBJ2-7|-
TGTGTCAGCAGGATCCCCGGAAATACCTACGAGCAGTACTTC
CVSRIPGNTYEQYF
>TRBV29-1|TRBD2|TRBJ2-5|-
TGCAGCATAGCGGGATTAGCGGGAGAATTCGGTGAGACCGAGTACTTC
CSIAGLAGEFGETEYF
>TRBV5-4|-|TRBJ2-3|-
TGTGCCAGCATCCCTATCGAGCAGGAGCCGGGAGATACGAAGTATTTT
CASIPIEQEPGDTKYF
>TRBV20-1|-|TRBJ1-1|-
TGCAGTGCTGGAGTTTACCTCGAGTTGAACACTGAATCTTTCTTT
CSAGVYLELNTESFF
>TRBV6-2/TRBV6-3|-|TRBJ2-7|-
TGTGCCTGCAGGACGACAGGTAACGAACAGTACTTC
CACRTTGNEQYF
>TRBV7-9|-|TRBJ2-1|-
TGTGCCAGCTCCCTGGACACATATGAGCAGTTCTTC
CASSLDTYEQFF
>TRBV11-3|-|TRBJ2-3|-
TGTGCCACCAGCTTAGTCCCCCAAGATACGCATCATTTT
CATSLVPQDTHHF